A selection of T cell receptor beta chains follows, all from one sample in a study of technical replicates of blood from several donors. Assay used: immunoSEQ multiplex PCR; TCRdb lists only in-frame clones, some missing. Of 76,000 or so clones detected, about 86% appear once; the ten largest clones hold approximately 4.6%. Source material: PBMCs. These receptors were taken from a human donor in good health. Some clones in this sample may be carry-over from other donors' samples. Each CDR3 is given without its conserved first and last residue. Each record gives: clone size, V gene, J gene, CDR3 protein. Not every row has a clone size; where given, it reads once, few, many or a size class.

size: NA; V: TRBV5-5; J: TRBJ2-2; CDR3: ASSQQLADVTGELF
size: few; V: TRBV6-1; J: TRBJ2-7; CDR3: ASSPTGSSYEQY
size: NA; V: TRBV4-1; J: TRBJ2-2; CDR3: ASKEMDRSTGELF
size: NA; V: TRBV29-1; J: TRBJ1-5; CDR3: SVEDGTGGQPQH
size: NA; V: TRBV11-3; J: TRBJ1-6; CDR3: ASSLDDSSDSPLH
size: NA; V: TRBV29-1; J: TRBJ1-1; CDR3: SVGIVVGAEAF
size: NA; V: TRBV6-4; J: TRBJ1-2; CDR3: ASSDRGQGYT
size: NA; V: TRBV4-3; J: TRBJ1-1; CDR3: ASSPKASRQTGTEAF
size: NA; V: TRBV4-3; J: TRBJ1-4; CDR3: ASKRYEHANEKLF
size: NA; V: TRBV4-3; J: TRBJ2-2; CDR3: ASSHLNTGELF
size: NA; V: TRBV7-2; J: TRBJ2-5; CDR3: ASSLEVAGGLETQY
size: NA; V: TRBV5-1; J: TRBJ2-7; CDR3: ASSWISGGGYEQY
size: NA; V: TRBV30; J: TRBJ1-1; CDR3: AWSGDRGTEAF
size: NA; V: TRBV7-3; J: TRBJ2-1; CDR3: ASSLLEAHEQF
size: NA; V: TRBV5-1; J: TRBJ2-2; CDR3: ASSRTGTNTGELF
size: NA; V: TRBV7-9; J: TRBJ1-1; CDR3: ASRGTELKAF
size: NA; V: TRBV7-9; J: TRBJ1-1; CDR3: ASSLASHLAAF
size: NA; V: TRBV4-2; J: TRBJ2-5; CDR3: ASSHSGGPPQETQY
size: NA; V: TRBV27; J: TRBJ1-1; CDR3: ASRWTVNAEAF
size: NA; V: TRBV2; J: TRBJ1-1; CDR3: ASRVGGNTEAF
size: NA; V: TRBV5-1; J: TRBJ1-6; CDR3: ASSWRTGGFSYNSPLH
size: once; V: TRBV5-6; J: TRBJ2-7; CDR3: ASSLGTGAYEQY
size: NA; V: TRBV5-1; J: TRBJ2-7; CDR3: ASSPSSGVAGGSEQY
size: few; V: TRBV21-1; J: TRBJ2-7; CDR3: ASSNSSGSGLDEQY
size: NA; V: TRBV15; J: TRBJ2-7; CDR3: ATSSPEEGRYEQY
size: NA; V: TRBV6-1; J: TRBJ1-2; CDR3: ASTDGGWGNYGYT
size: NA; V: TRBV18; J: TRBJ1-4; CDR3: ASSRSQTNEKLF
size: NA; V: TRBV2; J: TRBJ1-2; CDR3: ASSPQAMHT
size: NA; V: TRBV7-2; J: TRBJ2-3; CDR3: ASSFATGDTQY
size: NA; V: TRBV7-8; J: TRBJ2-7; CDR3: ASSSPGLGSYEQY
size: NA; V: TRBV5-1; J: TRBJ1-1; CDR3: ASSSRVNTEAF
size: NA; V: TRBV7-9; J: TRBJ2-1; CDR3: ASSPGTRAPEQF
size: NA; V: TRBV2; J: TRBJ1-2; CDR3: ASQEQGYNYGYT
size: NA; V: TRBV4-3; J: TRBJ2-5; CDR3: ASSQSIGQGETQY
size: NA; V: TRBV11-2; J: TRBJ1-2; CDR3: ASSQDRGLGYT
size: NA; V: TRBV20-1; J: TRBJ2-1; CDR3: SATRGNEQF
size: NA; V: TRBV12-5; J: TRBJ1-2; CDR3: ASGLVLWGGYT
size: once; V: TRBV9; J: TRBJ2-7; CDR3: ASSAKGTSGRGSEQY
size: NA; V: TRBV10-3; J: TRBJ2-1; CDR3: AISEVGEQF
size: NA; V: TRBV7-2; J: TRBJ2-7; CDR3: ASRGQGSYEQY
size: NA; V: TRBV9; J: TRBJ2-5; CDR3: ASSRPQGLVQETQY
size: NA; V: TRBV5-1; J: TRBJ2-2; CDR3: ASSFLTRNTGELF
size: NA; V: TRBV7-7; J: TRBJ2-2; CDR3: ASSLIPGQGAFANTGELF
size: NA; V: TRBV4-1; J: TRBJ2-5; CDR3: ASSQEAWAGGQETQY
size: NA; V: TRBV7-3; J: TRBJ2-1; CDR3: ASSLEISGKTEQF
size: NA; V: TRBV5-1; J: TRBJ1-1; CDR3: ASSGTTGNTEAF
size: once; V: TRBV6-1; J: TRBJ2-2; CDR3: ASRWGPGDTGELF
size: NA; V: TRBV5-6; J: TRBJ2-3; CDR3: ASSLVWRGDTDTQY
size: NA; V: TRBV6-5; J: TRBJ1-3; CDR3: ASRTQGNTIY
size: NA; V: TRBV6-9; J: TRBJ1-4; CDR3: ASSYPSATNEKLF